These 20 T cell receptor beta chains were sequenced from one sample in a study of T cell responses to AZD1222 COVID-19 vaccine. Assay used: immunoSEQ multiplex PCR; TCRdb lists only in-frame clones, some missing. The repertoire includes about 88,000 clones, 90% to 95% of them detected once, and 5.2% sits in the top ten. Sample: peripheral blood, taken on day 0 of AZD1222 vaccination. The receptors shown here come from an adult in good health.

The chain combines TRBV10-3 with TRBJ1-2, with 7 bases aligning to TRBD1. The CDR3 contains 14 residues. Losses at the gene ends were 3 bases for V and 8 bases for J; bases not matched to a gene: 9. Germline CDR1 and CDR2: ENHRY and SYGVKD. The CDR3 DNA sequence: TGTGCCATCAGTGATCACAGGGGCATGGGGGGCTACACCTTC. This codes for CAISDHRGMGGYTF.

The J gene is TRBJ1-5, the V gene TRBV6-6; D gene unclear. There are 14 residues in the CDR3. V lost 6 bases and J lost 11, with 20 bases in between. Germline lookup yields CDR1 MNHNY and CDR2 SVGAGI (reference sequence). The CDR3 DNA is TGTGCCAGCAGCAGAGACGCCGTCGAATTGTCCCAGCATTTT. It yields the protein CASSRDAVELSQHF.

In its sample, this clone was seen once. CDR3 bases: TGTGCCAGCAGCCTCCTTGGCCTAGGAGCCGGGGAGCTGTTTTTT. It specifies CASSLLGLGAGELFF. This chain links TRBV11-2 with TRBJ2-2; D is uncertain. Germline values: CDR1 SGHAT, CDR2 FQNNGV. The CDR3 extends over 15 amino acids. V gave up 5 bases and J gave up 6 bases, with 16 bases separating them.

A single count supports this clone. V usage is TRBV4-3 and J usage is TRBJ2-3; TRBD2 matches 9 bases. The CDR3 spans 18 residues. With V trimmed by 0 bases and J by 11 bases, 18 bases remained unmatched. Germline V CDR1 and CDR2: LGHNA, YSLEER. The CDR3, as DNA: TGCGCCAGCAGCCAAGATTACTTCCGACTAGCGGACGGAGAGGGGCAGTATTTT. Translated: CASSQDYFRLADGEGQYF.

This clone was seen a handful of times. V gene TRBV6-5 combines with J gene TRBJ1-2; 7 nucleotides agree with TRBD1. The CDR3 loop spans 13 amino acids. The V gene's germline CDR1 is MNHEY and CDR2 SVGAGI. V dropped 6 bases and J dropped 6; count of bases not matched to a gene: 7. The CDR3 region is CASSQTGVNGYTF. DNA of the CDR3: TGTGCCAGCAGCCAAACAGGGGTCAATGGCTACACCTTC.

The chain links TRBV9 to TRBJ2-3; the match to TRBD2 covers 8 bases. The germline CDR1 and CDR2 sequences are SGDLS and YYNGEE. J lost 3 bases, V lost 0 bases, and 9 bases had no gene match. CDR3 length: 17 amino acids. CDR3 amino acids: CASSVAVVSGATDTQYF. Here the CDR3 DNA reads TGTGCCAGCAGCGTAGCGGTGGTTAGCGGGGCAACAGATACGCAGTATTTT.

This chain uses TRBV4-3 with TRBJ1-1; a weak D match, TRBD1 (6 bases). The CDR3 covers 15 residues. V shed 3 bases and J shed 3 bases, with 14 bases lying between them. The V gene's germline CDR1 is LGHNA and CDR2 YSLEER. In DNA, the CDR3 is TGCGCCAGCAGCCATCGCACAGGGTTCCACACTGAAGCTTTCTTT. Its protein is CASSHRTGFHTEAFF.

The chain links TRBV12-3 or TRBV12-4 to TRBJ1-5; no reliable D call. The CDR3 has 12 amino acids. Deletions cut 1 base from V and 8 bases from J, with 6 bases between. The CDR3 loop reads CASSLGGEPQHF. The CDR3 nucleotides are TGTGCCAGCAGTTTAGGTGGCGAGCCCCAGCATTTT.

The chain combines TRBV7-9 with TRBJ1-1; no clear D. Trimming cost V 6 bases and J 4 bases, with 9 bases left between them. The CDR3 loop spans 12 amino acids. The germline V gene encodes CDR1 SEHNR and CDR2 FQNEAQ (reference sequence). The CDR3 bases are TGTGCCAGCAGTTACGGTAGCACTGAAGCTTTCTTT. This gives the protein CASSYGSTEAFF.

The CDR3 reads CASSIAGDVNEQFF. Written as DNA, the CDR3 is TGTGCCAGCAGTATAGCGGGAGACGTCAATGAGCAGTTCTTC. The chain carries TRBV6-5 and TRBJ2-1; 9 bases align to TRBD2. This CDR3 has 14 residues. The J segment lost 6 bases and the V segment lost 5 bases, leaving 5 bases of the junction unmatched. The germline CDR1 and CDR2 sequences are MNHEY and SVGAGI.

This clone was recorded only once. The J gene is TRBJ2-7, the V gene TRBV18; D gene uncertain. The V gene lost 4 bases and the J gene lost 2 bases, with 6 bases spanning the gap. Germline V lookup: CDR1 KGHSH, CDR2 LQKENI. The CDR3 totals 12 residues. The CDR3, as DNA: TGTGCCAGCTCACTTCCTCCCTACGAGCAGTACTTC. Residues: CASSLPPYEQYF.

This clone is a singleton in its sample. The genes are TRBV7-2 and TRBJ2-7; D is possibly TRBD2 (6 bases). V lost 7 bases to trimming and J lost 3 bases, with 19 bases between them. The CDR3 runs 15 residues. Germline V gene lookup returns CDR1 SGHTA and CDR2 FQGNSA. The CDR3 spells CASTYPSGGNYEQYF. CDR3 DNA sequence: TGTGCCAGCACCTATCCCAGCGGAGGGAACTACGAGCAGTACTTC.

The CDR3, as DNA: TGCGCCAGCAGCCAAGATGGTGGCGGTGGGGCCAACGTCCTGACTTTC. Translating it yields CASSQDGGGGANVLTF. This sequence joins TRBV4-1 and TRBJ2-6; D ambiguous. The germline gives CDR1 MGHRA, CDR2 YSYEKL. The CDR3 contains 16 residues. The V end lost 0 bases, the J end lost 3 bases, and 9 bases lay between the germline ends.

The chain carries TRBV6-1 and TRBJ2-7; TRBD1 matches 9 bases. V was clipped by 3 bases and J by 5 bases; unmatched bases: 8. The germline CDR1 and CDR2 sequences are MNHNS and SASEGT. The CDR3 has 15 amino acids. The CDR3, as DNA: TGTGCCAGCAGTGACCCCGGGACAGGGATCCACGAGCAGTACTTC. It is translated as CASSDPGTGIHEQYF.

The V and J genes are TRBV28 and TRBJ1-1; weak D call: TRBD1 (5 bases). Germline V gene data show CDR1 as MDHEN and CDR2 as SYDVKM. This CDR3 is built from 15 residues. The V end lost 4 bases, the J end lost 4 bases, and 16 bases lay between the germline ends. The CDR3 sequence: CASSSHGGVSTEAFF. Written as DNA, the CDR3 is TGTGCCAGCAGTTCCCATGGGGGGGTAAGCACTGAAGCTTTCTTT.

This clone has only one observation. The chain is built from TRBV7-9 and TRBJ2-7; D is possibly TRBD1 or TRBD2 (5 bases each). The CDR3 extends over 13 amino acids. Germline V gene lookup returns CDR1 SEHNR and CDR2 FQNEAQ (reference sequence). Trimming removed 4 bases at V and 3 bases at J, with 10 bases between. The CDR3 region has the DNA TGTGCCAGCAGCTCGGGACCTCTCTACGAGCAGTACTTC. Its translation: CASSSGPLYEQYF. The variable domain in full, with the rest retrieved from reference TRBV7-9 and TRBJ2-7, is DTGVSQNPRHKITKRGQNVTFRCDPISEHNRLYWYRQTLGQGPEFLTYFQNEAQLEKSRLLSDRFSAERPKGSFSTLEIQRTEQGDSAMYLCASSSGPLYEQYFGPGTRLTVT.

CDR3 region: CATSREGQIGNTIYF. In DNA form, the CDR3 reads TGTGCCACCAGCAGAGAGGGGCAGATAGGAAACACCATATATTTT. J is TRBJ1-3 and V is TRBV15, with a weak D call TRBD1 (5 bases). Germline assignment: CDR1 LNHNV and CDR2 YYDKDF (reference sequence). Deletions cut 0 bases from V and 4 bases from J, with 10 bases between. The CDR3 spans 15 residues.

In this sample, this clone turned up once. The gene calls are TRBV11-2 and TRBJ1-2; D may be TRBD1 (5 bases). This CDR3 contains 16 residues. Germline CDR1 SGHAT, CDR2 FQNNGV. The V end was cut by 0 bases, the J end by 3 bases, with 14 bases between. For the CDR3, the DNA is TGTGCCAGCAGCTTAGATCAACGAGGGACGCACTATGGCTACACCTTC. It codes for CASSLDQRGTHYGYTF.

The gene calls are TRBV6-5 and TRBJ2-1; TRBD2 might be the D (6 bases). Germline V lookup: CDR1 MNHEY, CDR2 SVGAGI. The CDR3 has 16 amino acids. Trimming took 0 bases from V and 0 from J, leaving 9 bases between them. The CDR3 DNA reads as TGTGCCAGCAGTTACTCGACGGGGGTCTCCTACAATGAGCAGTTCTTC. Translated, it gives CASSYSTGVSYNEQFF.

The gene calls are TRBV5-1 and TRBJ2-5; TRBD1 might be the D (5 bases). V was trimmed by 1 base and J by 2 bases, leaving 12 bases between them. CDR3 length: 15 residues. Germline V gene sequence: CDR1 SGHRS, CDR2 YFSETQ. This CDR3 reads CASSLPVGPQETQYF. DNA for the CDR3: TGCGCCAGCAGCTTGCCCGTGGGGCCGCAAGAGACCCAGTACTTC.